Listed below are T cell receptor beta chains from one sample, sequenced in a study of blood T cell repertoires in COVID-19. The repertoire was sequenced with immunoSEQ multiplex PCR; TCRdb's copy has only in-frame clones and lacks some. The profile shows over 90,000 clones, approximately 90% of them singletons. Sequencing input: peripheral blood. The receptor set was obtained from a woman aged 80 or over in a cohort sampled during active COVID-19. The CDR3 runs from the conserved cysteine through the conserved F or W. A D gene is named only where the DNA matches it firmly. Expanded clones get a size class; other rows say once, few or many, or leave the size out.

clone size: NA; D gene: NA; J gene: TRBJ2-7; V gene: TRBV3-1/TRBV3-2; CDR3 protein: CASSQVLTGKHEQYF; CDR3 DNA: TGTGCCAGCAGCCAAGTCCTGACAGGCAAACACGAGCAGTACTTC
clone size: NA; D gene: NA; J gene: TRBJ1-1; V gene: TRBV30; CDR3 protein: CAWSPEGRAFF; CDR3 DNA: TGTGCCTGGAGTCCCGAGGGTCGAGCTTTCTTT
clone size: NA; D gene: TRBD2; J gene: TRBJ2-2; V gene: TRBV5-8; CDR3 protein: CASSSPGAGGLTGELFF; CDR3 DNA: TGTGCCAGCAGCTCCCCCGGGGCGGGAGGCCTCACCGGGGAGCTGTTTTTT
clone size: NA; D gene: NA; J gene: TRBJ2-5; V gene: TRBV27; CDR3 protein: CASSLSGVLKTQYF; CDR3 DNA: TGTGCCAGCAGTTTATCCGGAGTCTTGAAGACCCAGTACTTC
clone size: NA; D gene: TRBD2; J gene: TRBJ2-1; V gene: TRBV19; CDR3 protein: CASSTLAGPEFGEQFF; CDR3 DNA: TGTGCCAGTAGCACCCTAGCGGGGCCGGAGTTCGGGGAGCAGTTCTTC
clone size: NA; D gene: NA; J gene: TRBJ1-2; V gene: TRBV24-1; CDR3 protein: CATSDHTNLLDRDCVFDYGYTF; CDR3 DNA: TGTGCCACCAGTGACCATACTAACCTTCTAGACCGGGACTGCGTATTTGACTATGGCTACACCTTC
clone size: NA; D gene: TRBD2; J gene: TRBJ2-1; V gene: TRBV5-6; CDR3 protein: CASSWGVAGNYNEQFF; CDR3 DNA: TGTGCCAGCAGCTGGGGGGTAGCGGGGAACTACAATGAGCAGTTCTTC
clone size: NA; D gene: TRBD1; J gene: TRBJ2-2; V gene: TRBV5-1; CDR3 protein: CASSSMIRTGTNTGELFF; CDR3 DNA: TGCGCCAGCAGCTCGATGATTCGGACAGGGACGAACACCGGGGAGCTGTTTTTT
clone size: NA; D gene: TRBD2; J gene: TRBJ2-3; V gene: TRBV18; CDR3 protein: CASSPPFRTSDYTDTQYF; CDR3 DNA: TGTGCCAGCTCACCACCCTTCAGGACTAGCGATTACACAGATACGCAGTATTTT
clone size: NA; D gene: NA; J gene: TRBJ2-2; V gene: TRBV27; CDR3 protein: CASSGLSLNTGELFF; CDR3 DNA: TGTGCCAGCAGTGGCCTTTCCCTGAACACCGGGGAGCTGTTTTTT
clone size: NA; D gene: TRBD2; J gene: TRBJ2-5; V gene: TRBV9; CDR3 protein: CASSVGSGGYQETQYF; CDR3 DNA: TGTGCCAGCAGCGTAGGAAGCGGGGGGTACCAAGAGACCCAGTACTTC
clone size: NA; D gene: NA; J gene: TRBJ2-7; V gene: TRBV20-1; CDR3 protein: CSASQSYEQYF; CDR3 DNA: TGCAGTGCTAGCCAGTCCTACGAGCAGTACTTC
clone size: NA; D gene: TRBD1; J gene: TRBJ2-5; V gene: TRBV10-3; CDR3 protein: CATRNEQGGLETQYF; CDR3 DNA: TGTGCCACGAGAAACGAACAGGGGGGATTAGAGACCCAGTACTTC
clone size: few; D gene: NA; J gene: TRBJ1-5; V gene: TRBV3-1/TRBV3-2; CDR3 protein: CASSQGQVLDQPQHF; CDR3 DNA: TGTGCCAGCAGCCAAGGGCAGGTTTTGGATCAGCCCCAGCATTTT
clone size: NA; D gene: NA; J gene: TRBJ1-1; V gene: TRBV15; CDR3 protein: CATSRVGDTEAFF; CDR3 DNA: TGTGCCACCAGCAGAGTCGGGGACACTGAAGCTTTCTTT
clone size: NA; D gene: TRBD1; J gene: TRBJ1-5; V gene: TRBV2; CDR3 protein: CASKAGAGGSNQPQHF; CDR3 DNA: TGTGCCAGCAAAGCTGGGGCAGGGGGCAGCAATCAGCCCCAGCATTTT
clone size: NA; D gene: TRBD2; J gene: TRBJ2-3; V gene: TRBV30; CDR3 protein: CAWQLAGGPDTQYF; CDR3 DNA: TGTGCCTGGCAACTAGCGGGGGGGCCAGATACGCAGTATTTT
clone size: NA; D gene: NA; J gene: TRBJ1-1; V gene: TRBV30; CDR3 protein: CAWARLGGDTEAFF; CDR3 DNA: TGTGCCTGGGCGAGGTTAGGGGGGGACACTGAAGCTTTCTTT
clone size: few; D gene: NA; J gene: TRBJ2-2; V gene: TRBV10-1; CDR3 protein: CASSDRGAGPGELFF; CDR3 DNA: TGCGCCAGCAGTGATCGAGGCGCGGGCCCCGGGGAGCTGTTTTTT
clone size: NA; D gene: TRBD1; J gene: TRBJ1-1; V gene: TRBV6-5; CDR3 protein: CASSGTAGMNTEAFF; CDR3 DNA: TGTGCCAGCAGCGGGACAGCGGGTATGAACACTGAAGCTTTCTTT
clone size: NA; D gene: TRBD1; J gene: TRBJ2-7; V gene: TRBV5-1; CDR3 protein: CASSPAAQGASEQYF; CDR3 DNA: TGCGCCAGCAGCCCGGCGGCACAGGGGGCGAGCGAGCAGTACTTC
clone size: NA; D gene: TRBD1; J gene: TRBJ1-4; V gene: TRBV24-1; CDR3 protein: CATSGGQNEKLFF; CDR3 DNA: TGTGCCACCAGTGGGGGACAGAATGAAAAACTGTTTTTT
clone size: NA; D gene: NA; J gene: TRBJ2-5; V gene: TRBV5-1; CDR3 protein: CASSLSGVETQYF; CDR3 DNA: TGCGCCAGCAGCTTATCAGGGGTAGAGACCCAGTACTTC
clone size: NA; D gene: NA; J gene: TRBJ2-1; V gene: TRBV6-6; CDR3 protein: CASSYSLNNNEQFF; CDR3 DNA: TGTGCCAGCAGTTACTCCCTAAATAACAATGAGCAGTTCTTC
clone size: NA; D gene: NA; J gene: TRBJ2-3; V gene: TRBV11-2; CDR3 protein: CASSLSLPTDTQYF; CDR3 DNA: TGTGCCAGCAGCTTGAGTCTGCCCACCGATACGCAGTATTTT
clone size: NA; D gene: TRBD2; J gene: TRBJ2-7; V gene: TRBV5-4; CDR3 protein: CASSPGGSGNSYEQYF; CDR3 DNA: TGTGCCAGCAGCCCGGGAGGTAGCGGGAACTCCTACGAGCAGTACTTC
clone size: NA; D gene: TRBD2; J gene: TRBJ2-1; V gene: TRBV6-2/TRBV6-3; CDR3 protein: CASRYLGTSGITEQFF; CDR3 DNA: TGTGCCAGCAGATACCTCGGGACTAGCGGGATAACTGAGCAGTTCTTC
clone size: NA; D gene: TRBD1; J gene: TRBJ2-1; V gene: TRBV7-9; CDR3 protein: CASSLRQGYNEQFF; CDR3 DNA: TGTGCCAGCAGCTTAAGACAGGGGTACAATGAGCAGTTCTTC
clone size: NA; D gene: TRBD1; J gene: TRBJ1-1; V gene: TRBV7-3; CDR3 protein: CASSSQTGGRTEAFF; CDR3 DNA: TGTGCCAGCAGCTCTCAGACAGGGGGCAGGACTGAAGCTTTCTTT
clone size: NA; D gene: TRBD1; J gene: TRBJ2-1; V gene: TRBV5-4; CDR3 protein: CASSLQGAIDEQFF; CDR3 DNA: TGTGCCAGCAGCTTGCAGGGGGCAATCGATGAGCAGTTCTTC
clone size: NA; D gene: NA; J gene: TRBJ2-3; V gene: TRBV24-1; CDR3 protein: CATSDSRDFSRDTQYF; CDR3 DNA: TGTGCCACCAGTGATAGCCGGGACTTCTCTAGAGATACGCAGTATTTT
clone size: NA; D gene: NA; J gene: TRBJ2-1; V gene: TRBV5-1; CDR3 protein: CASSTDSAYNEQFF; CDR3 DNA: TGCGCCAGCAGCACTGATTCCGCCTACAATGAGCAGTTCTTC
clone size: NA; D gene: TRBD1; J gene: TRBJ2-7; V gene: TRBV6-2/TRBV6-3; CDR3 protein: CASSPMGTGIIHEQYF; CDR3 DNA: TGTGCCAGCAGCCCAATGGGGACAGGGATCATCCACGAGCAGTACTTC
clone size: NA; D gene: NA; J gene: TRBJ2-5; V gene: TRBV5-1; CDR3 protein: CASSWTIGGAQETQYF; CDR3 DNA: TGCGCCAGCAGCTGGACAATAGGTGGCGCGCAAGAGACCCAGTACTTC
clone size: NA; D gene: TRBD1; J gene: TRBJ1-5; V gene: TRBV25-1; CDR3 protein: CASSKGGTGAQPQHF; CDR3 DNA: TGTGCCAGCAGCAAGGGCGGGACAGGGGCACAGCCCCAGCATTTT
clone size: few; D gene: NA; J gene: TRBJ1-2; V gene: TRBV5-1; CDR3 protein: CASSLTGVSPNYGYTF; CDR3 DNA: TGCGCCAGCAGCTTGACCGGTGTTTCCCCTAACTATGGCTACACCTTC
clone size: NA; D gene: TRBD1; J gene: TRBJ1-1; V gene: TRBV18; CDR3 protein: CASSISRGPSNTEAFF; CDR3 DNA: TGTGCCAGCTCCATATCGAGGGGGCCATCAAACACTGAAGCTTTCTTT
clone size: NA; D gene: NA; J gene: TRBJ2-1; V gene: TRBV29-1; CDR3 protein: CSVASGLPGFYNEQFF; CDR3 DNA: TGCAGCGTTGCTTCGGGACTGCCGGGATTCTACAATGAGCAGTTCTTC
clone size: NA; D gene: NA; J gene: TRBJ1-2; V gene: TRBV30; CDR3 protein: CAWRLKGGGYTF; CDR3 DNA: TGTGCCTGGAGATTGAAGGGAGGTGGCTACACCTTC
clone size: NA; D gene: TRBD2; J gene: TRBJ2-1; V gene: TRBV11-2; CDR3 protein: CASSLTGTSINEQFF; CDR3 DNA: TGTGCCAGCAGCCTGACCGGGACTAGTATCAATGAGCAGTTCTTC
clone size: NA; D gene: NA; J gene: TRBJ2-1; V gene: TRBV5-4; CDR3 protein: CASSKADRGGFSEQFF; CDR3 DNA: TGTGCCAGCAGCAAGGCCGACAGGGGAGGGTTCAGTGAGCAGTTCTTC
clone size: NA; D gene: TRBD2; J gene: TRBJ2-2; V gene: TRBV3-1/TRBV3-2; CDR3 protein: CASSQDWREVGTGELFF; CDR3 DNA: TGTGCCAGCAGCCAAGATTGGCGGGAGGTAGGCACCGGGGAGCTGTTTTTT
clone size: NA; D gene: TRBD1; J gene: TRBJ2-7; V gene: TRBV28; CDR3 protein: CASARTGRKEQYF; CDR3 DNA: TGTGCCAGCGCCCGGACAGGCCGGAAGGAGCAGTACTTC
clone size: NA; D gene: NA; J gene: TRBJ2-2; V gene: TRBV6-6; CDR3 protein: CASSRPGNTGELFF; CDR3 DNA: TGTGCCAGCAGTCGCCCAGGAAACACCGGGGAGCTGTTTTTT
clone size: NA; D gene: TRBD1; J gene: TRBJ1-1; V gene: TRBV2; CDR3 protein: CASRDTGEGTEAFF; CDR3 DNA: TGTGCCAGCAGGGATACAGGGGAAGGCACTGAAGCTTTCTTT
clone size: NA; D gene: TRBD2; J gene: TRBJ2-1; V gene: TRBV7-2; CDR3 protein: CASSSGTSGNQGQFF; CDR3 DNA: TGTGCCAGCAGCTCAGGGACTAGCGGGAACCAGGGGCAGTTCTTC
clone size: NA; D gene: TRBD1; J gene: TRBJ1-1; V gene: TRBV6-5; CDR3 protein: CASSQTGGYFPFF; CDR3 DNA: TGTGCCAGCAGCCAGACAGGGGGATACTTTCCTTTCTTT
clone size: once; D gene: NA; J gene: TRBJ1-1; V gene: TRBV15; CDR3 protein: CATSRDLGGGAEAFF; CDR3 DNA: TGTGCCACCAGCAGAGATCTTGGCGGGGGCGCTGAAGCTTTCTTT
clone size: NA; D gene: NA; J gene: TRBJ2-1; V gene: TRBV19; CDR3 protein: CASSMGTNGGEQFF; CDR3 DNA: TGTGCCAGTAGTATGGGGACAAATGGCGGGGAGCAGTTCTTC
clone size: NA; D gene: NA; J gene: TRBJ1-1; V gene: TRBV18; CDR3 protein: CASSFNRDGTEAFF; CDR3 DNA: TGTGCCAGCTCATTCAACAGGGATGGAACTGAAGCTTTCTTT
clone size: NA; D gene: NA; J gene: TRBJ2-1; V gene: TRBV11-2; CDR3 protein: CASSPTTAYNEQFF; CDR3 DNA: TGTGCCAGCAGTCCGACTACCGCCTACAATGAGCAGTTCTTC
clone size: NA; D gene: TRBD1; J gene: TRBJ2-2; V gene: TRBV24-1; CDR3 protein: CATSNRGQGGTGELFF; CDR3 DNA: TGTGCCACCAGTAACCGAGGACAGGGGGGAACCGGGGAGCTGTTTTTT
clone size: NA; D gene: NA; J gene: TRBJ2-1; V gene: TRBV19; CDR3 protein: CAARQRRLDEQFF; CDR3 DNA: TGTGCCGCCCGACAGCGCCGCTTGGATGAGCAGTTCTTC
clone size: NA; D gene: TRBD1; J gene: TRBJ2-3; V gene: TRBV24-1; CDR3 protein: CATSGSTGVPTDTQYF; CDR3 DNA: TGTGCCACCAGTGGTTCCACAGGGGTCCCCACAGATACGCAGTATTTT
clone size: NA; D gene: TRBD2; J gene: TRBJ2-7; V gene: TRBV24-1; CDR3 protein: CATSDHGTSGRPYEQYF; CDR3 DNA: TGTGCCACCAGTGACCATGGGACTAGCGGGCGCCCCTACGAGCAGTACTTC
clone size: few; D gene: NA; J gene: TRBJ1-5; V gene: TRBV6-1; CDR3 protein: CASSEIGGLRQPQHF; CDR3 DNA: TGTGCCAGCAGTGAAATCGGGGGGCTGCGGCAGCCCCAGCATTTT